The rows below give T cell receptor beta chains drawn from one sample of a study of T cell responses to AZD1222 COVID-19 vaccine. Sequenced by immunoSEQ multiplex PCR; TCRdb stores in-frame clones only, minus some. This sample has roughly 48,000 clones, with about 91% found just once. The sequenced sample was peripheral blood, obtained 28 days after the second AZD1222 dose. Receptors originate from an adult who received the AZD1222 COVID-19 vaccine. Each CDR3 is given with its conserved first and last residue. The D gene is left open where the match is weak. Size values are once, few and many counts, or a class for expanded clones, and some rows have none.

d_call j_call v_call clone_size cdr3_aa cdr3_nt
- TRBJ2-2 TRBV24-1 - CATSGGGQNTGELFF TGTGCCACCAGTGGGGGGGGACAGAACACCGGGGAGCTGTTTTTT
- TRBJ1-2 TRBV7-8 - CASSLGAGYTF TGTGCCAGCAGCTTAGGAGCTGGCTACACCTTC
TRBD2 TRBJ2-5 TRBV5-1 - CASSKSGGAQETQYF TGCGCCAGCAGCAAGAGCGGGGGGGCACAAGAGACCCAGTACTTC
- TRBJ2-7 TRBV28 - CASSYWGEQYF TGTGCCAGCAGTTATTGGGGCGAGCAGTACTTC
TRBD1 TRBJ2-7 TRBV28 - CASSLDRVRSYEQYF TGTGCCAGCAGTTTAGACAGGGTAAGGTCCTACGAGCAGTACTTC
- TRBJ2-2 TRBV5-1 - CASSLFWANTGELFF TGCGCCAGCAGCTTGTTCTGGGCGAACACCGGGGAGCTGTTTTTT
- TRBJ2-2 TRBV19 - CASSIVGDYTGELFF TGTGCCAGTAGTATAGTCGGGGATTACACCGGGGAGCTGTTTTTT
- TRBJ1-1 TRBV5-1 - CASSFGFPGMGLNTEAFF TGCGCCAGCAGCTTTGGGTTCCCGGGGATGGGTTTGAACACTGAAGCTTTCTTT
TRBD1 TRBJ2-7 TRBV5-1 - CASSPSGQGNYEQYF TGCGCCAGCAGTCCTTCGGGACAGGGGAACTACGAGCAGTACTTC
TRBD1 TRBJ1-4 TRBV11-2 once CASRKRTGVFSTNEKLFF TGTGCCAGCAGAAAGAGGACAGGGGTGTTTTCAACTAATGAAAAACTGTTTTTT
TRBD2 TRBJ2-3 TRBV2 - CASSPGLAGDADTQYF TGTGCCAGCAGTCCCGGACTAGCGGGGGACGCAGATACGCAGTATTTT
- TRBJ1-2 TRBV19 - CASSIGTANYGYTF TGTGCCAGTAGTATAGGGACAGCTAACTATGGCTACACCTTC
TRBD1 TRBJ1-2 TRBV18 - CASSVGTDGYTF TGTGCCAGCTCAGTAGGGACAGATGGCTACACCTTC
TRBD2 TRBJ2-1 TRBV7-2 - CASSPNLSGRDEQFF TGTGCCAGCAGCCCTAACTTAAGCGGGAGGGATGAGCAGTTCTTC
TRBD2 TRBJ2-1 TRBV18 - CASSPYSGGYSDEQFF TGTGCCAGCTCACCTTACAGCGGGGGATATAGCGATGAGCAGTTCTTC
TRBD1 TRBJ1-5 TRBV6-5 - CAVYRGQGFQPQHF TGTGCCGTTTACAGGGGGCAGGGGTTTCAGCCCCAGCATTTT
- TRBJ2-7 TRBV12-3/TRBV12-4 - CASSFIEVYEQYF TGTGCCAGCAGTTTTATTGAGGTCTACGAGCAGTACTTC
TRBD1 TRBJ2-5 TRBV5-1 - CASCPTGGLETQYF TGCGCCAGCTGCCCGACAGGGGGCCTCGAGACCCAGTACTTC